This section outlines one TCR beta chain sequence together with its context. The V and J ends lost 3 bases and 3 bases respectively, with 13 bases between them. From germline, CDR1 is SGHRS and CDR2 YFSETQ. The CDR3 contains 15 residues. The source of the sample is a study of T cells in localized non-small cell lung cancer. The table came from immunoSEQ multiplex PCR; TCRdb's copy has only in-frame clones and leaves some out. The table lists over 45,000 clones, about 90% of them singletons, with 20% to 25% in the top ten. This clonotype originated in a man aged 40 to 70 with stage I squamous cell lung carcinoma. V and J are TRBV5-1 and TRBJ2-1; D gene unclear. The material sequenced was peripheral blood, taken before any cancer treatment. The CDR3 nucleotides are TGCGCCAGCAGCTCAGACTCGAGCCACTACAATGAGCAGTTCTTC. This encodes CASSSDSSHYNEQFF.